This TCR beta chain comes out of a study of cytomegalovirus exposure and HLA in healthy donors. The study, taken as a whole, reports: Later on, an analysis tied about 17,000 TCR beta sequences to HLA alleles at 0.05 false discovery rate. Later analysis indicated greater clonal expansion among HLA-associated TCR beta chains than among equally common other chains.

The trim removed 5 bases at V and 1 base at J, leaving 8 bases unmatched. The CDR3 runs 17 residues. The germline V gene encodes CDR1 LNHDA and CDR2 SQIVND (reference sequence). PCR involved 60 Vbeta and 13 Jbeta primers. The assay was immunoSEQ multiplex PCR, and TCRdb's table has in-frame clones only and misses some. The repertoire consists of around 160,000 clones, with 80% occurring once and the leading ten covering 1.5% to 2%. Comment on this clone: As yet, its antigen is unknown.

The genes are TRBV19 and TRBJ1-5; 10 positions agree with TRBD1. This sequence was found in a human donor in good health. The sequenced sample was PBMCs. CDR3 coding DNA: TGTGCCAGTAGTCTTAGACAGGGGGCACGAAGCAATCAGCCCCAGCATTTT. Translation: CASSLRQGARSNQPQHF.